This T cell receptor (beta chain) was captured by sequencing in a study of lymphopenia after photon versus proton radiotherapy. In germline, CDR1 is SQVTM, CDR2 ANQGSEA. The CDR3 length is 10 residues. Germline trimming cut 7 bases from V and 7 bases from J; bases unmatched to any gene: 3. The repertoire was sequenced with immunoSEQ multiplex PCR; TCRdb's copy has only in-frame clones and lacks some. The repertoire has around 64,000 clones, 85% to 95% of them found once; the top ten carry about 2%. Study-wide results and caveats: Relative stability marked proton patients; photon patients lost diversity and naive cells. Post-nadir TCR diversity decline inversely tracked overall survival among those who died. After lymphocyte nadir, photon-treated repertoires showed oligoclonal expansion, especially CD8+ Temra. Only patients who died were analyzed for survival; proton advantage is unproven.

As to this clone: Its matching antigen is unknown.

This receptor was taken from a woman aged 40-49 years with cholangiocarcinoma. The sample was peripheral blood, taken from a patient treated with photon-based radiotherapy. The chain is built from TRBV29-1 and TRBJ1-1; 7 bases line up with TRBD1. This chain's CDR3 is CSGRDSEAFF. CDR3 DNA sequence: TGCAGCGGCAGGGACAGTGAAGCTTTCTTT. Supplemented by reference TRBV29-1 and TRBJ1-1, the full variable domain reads SAVISQKPSRDICQRGTSLTIQCQVDSQVTMMFWYRQQPGQSLTLIATANQGSEATYESGFVIDKFPISRPNLTFSTLTVSNMSPEDSSIYLCSGRDSEAFFGQGTRLTVV.